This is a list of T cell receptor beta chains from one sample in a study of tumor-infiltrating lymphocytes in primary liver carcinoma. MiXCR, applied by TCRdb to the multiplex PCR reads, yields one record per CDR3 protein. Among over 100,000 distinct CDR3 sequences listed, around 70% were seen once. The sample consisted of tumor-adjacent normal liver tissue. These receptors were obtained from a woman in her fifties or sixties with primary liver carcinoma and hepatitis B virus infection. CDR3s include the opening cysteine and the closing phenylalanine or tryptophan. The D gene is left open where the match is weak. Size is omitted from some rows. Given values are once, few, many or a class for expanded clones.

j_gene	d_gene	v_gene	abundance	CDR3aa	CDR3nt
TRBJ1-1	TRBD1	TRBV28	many	CASRTGVWTEAFF	TGTGCCAGCAGGACAGGGGTTTGGACTGAAGCTTTCTTT
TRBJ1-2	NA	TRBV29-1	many	CSVEVQGGYTF	TGCAGCGTTGAAGTCCAGGGTGGCTACACCTTC
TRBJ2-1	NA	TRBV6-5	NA	CANCRRSSYNEQFF	TGTGCCAACTGCCGAAGGAGCTCCTACAATGAGCAGTTCTTC
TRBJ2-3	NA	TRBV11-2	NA	CASSLGIQRSADTRYF	TGTGCCAGCAGCTTAGGTATCCAGCGGAGCGCAGATACGCGGTATTTT
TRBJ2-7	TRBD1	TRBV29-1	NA	CSLEGTGDEQNF	TGCAGCCTTGAAGGGACAGGGGACGAGCAGAACTTC
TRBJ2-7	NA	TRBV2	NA	CASSEAWTAPYEQYF	TGTGCCAGCAGTGAAGCGTGGACAGCCCCCTACGAGCAGTACTTC
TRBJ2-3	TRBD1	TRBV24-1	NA	CATSGTGGADMQYF	TGTGCCACCAGTGGGACAGGGGGCGCAGATATGCAGTATTTT
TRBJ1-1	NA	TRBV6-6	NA	CANSLQELTEAFF	TGTGCCAACAGCCTACAGGAACTCACTGAAGCTTTCTTT
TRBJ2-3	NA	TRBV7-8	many	CASSLGSKADTQYF	TGTGCCAGCAGCTTGGGGAGTAAAGCAGATACGCAGTATTTT
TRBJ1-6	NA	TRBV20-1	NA	CSVEGQGNSLLHF	TGCAGTGTGGAGGGTCAAGGGAATTCACTCCTCCACTTT
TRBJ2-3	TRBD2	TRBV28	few	CASSLWREGSTDTQYF	TGTGCCAGCAGTTTATGGCGGGAGGGCTCCACAGATACGCAGTATTTT
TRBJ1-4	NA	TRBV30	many	CAWSADVRNEKLFF	TGTGCCTGGAGTGCGGACGTAAGAAATGAAAAACTGTTTTTT
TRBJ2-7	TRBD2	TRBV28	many	CASSPPGREGFYEQYF	TGTGCCAGCAGTCCACCGGGGCGGGAGGGGTTCTACGAGCAGTACTTC
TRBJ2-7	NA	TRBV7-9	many	CASSLFPRRSHEQYF	TGTGCCAGCAGCTTGTTCCCTCGGAGGAGCCACGAGCAGTACTTC
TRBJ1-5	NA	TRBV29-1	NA	CSGSSEPGVYQPQHF	TGCAGCGGGTCCTCGGAACCAGGAGTTTATCAGCCCCAGCATTTT
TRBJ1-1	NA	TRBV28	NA	CASSLAEVRVFF	TGTGCCAGCAGTCTAGCGGAGGTACGGGTTTTCTTT
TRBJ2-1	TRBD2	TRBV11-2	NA	CAGSLAGGPLEQLF	TGTGCCGGCAGCTTAGCGGGAGGGCCACTTGAGCAGTTATTC
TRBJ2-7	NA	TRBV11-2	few	CVNSFKATTGYEQYF	TGTGTCAACAGCTTTAAAGCTACCACAGGCTACGAACAGTACTTC
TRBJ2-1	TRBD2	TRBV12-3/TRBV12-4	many	CASSKSGASYNEQFF	TGTGCCAGCAGCAAAAGCGGGGCGTCCTACAATGAGCAGTTCTTC
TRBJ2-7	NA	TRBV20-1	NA	CSARDRRVSYEQYF	TGCAGTGCTAGAGATCGGCGGGTCTCCTACGAGCAGTACTTC
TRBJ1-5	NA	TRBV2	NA	CASSRQNSNQPQHF	TGTGCCAGCAGCCGACAGAATAGCAATCAGCCCCAGCATTTT
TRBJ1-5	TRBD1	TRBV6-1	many	CASRTGSNQPQHF	TGTGCCTCCAGGACAGGTAGCAATCAGCCCCAGCATTTT
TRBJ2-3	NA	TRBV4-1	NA	CASSQNRRSTDTQYF	TGCGCCAGCAGCCAAAATAGAAGGAGCACAGATACGCAGTATTTT
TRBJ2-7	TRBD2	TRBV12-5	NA	CASGLATPGTSCSKQYF	TGTGCTAGTGGTTTGGCCACACCCGGGACTAGCTGCTCCAAGCAGTACTTC
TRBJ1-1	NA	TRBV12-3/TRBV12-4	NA	CAISYNVGGATEAFF	TGTGCCATCAGCTACAATGTCGGGGGCGCTACTGAAGCTTTCTTT
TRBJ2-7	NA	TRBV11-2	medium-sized	CASSFLQGPSYEQYF	TGTGCCAGCAGCTTTCTACAGGGACCCTCCTACGAGCAGTACTTC
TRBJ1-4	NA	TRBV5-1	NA	CASNGRNGKLFF	TGCGCCAGCAACGGACGGAATGGGAAACTGTTTTTT
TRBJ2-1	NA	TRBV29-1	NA	CSVEGRGSSNNGQFF	TGCAGCGTTGAAGGGAGAGGAAGCTCCAACAATGGGCAGTTCTTC
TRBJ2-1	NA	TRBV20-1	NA	CSARVNEQFF	TGCAGTGCACGAGTCAATGAGCAGTTCTTC
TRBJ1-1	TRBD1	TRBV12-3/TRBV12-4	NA	CASLSNRGFSRDTEAFF	TGCGCCAGCCTCTCTAACAGGGGCTTCTCTAGAGACACTGAAGCTTTCTTT
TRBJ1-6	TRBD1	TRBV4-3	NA	CASSSWDRGRNSPLHF	TGCGCCAGCAGCTCCTGGGACAGGGGAAGGAATTCACCCCTCCACTTT
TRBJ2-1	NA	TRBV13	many	CASSRRDNEQFF	TGTGCCAGCAGTCGCAGGGACAATGAGCAGTTCTTC
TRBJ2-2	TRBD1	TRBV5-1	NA	CASSTRTGRPGELFF	TGCGCCAGCAGCACCCGGACAGGGCGACCCGGGGAGCTGTTTTTT
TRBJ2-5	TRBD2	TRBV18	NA	CASSPGKLAGVETQYF	TGTGCCAGCTCACCGGGGAAGTTAGCGGGAGTTGAGACCCAGTACTTC
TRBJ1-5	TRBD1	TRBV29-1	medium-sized	CSVGTGLNQPQHF	TGCAGCGTTGGGACAGGGCTGAATCAGCCCCAGCATTTT
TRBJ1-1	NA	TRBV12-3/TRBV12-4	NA	CAKLGGGMSSDAEAFF	TGTGCCAAGCTCGGAGGGGGTATGAGCTCTGACGCTGAAGCTTTCTTT
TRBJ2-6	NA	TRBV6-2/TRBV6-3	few	CASSYGGLGANVLTF	TGTGCCAGCAGTTACGGTGGGCTTGGGGCCAACGTCCTGACTTTC
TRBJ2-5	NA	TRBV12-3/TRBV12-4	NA	CVSRLTGLGDRETQYF	TGTGTCAGCAGGCTAACTGGGTTGGGGGACCGAGAGACCCAGTACTTC
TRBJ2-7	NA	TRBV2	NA	CASSAQMTVYEQYF	TGTGCCAGCAGCGCACAGATGACAGTCTACGAACAGTACTTC
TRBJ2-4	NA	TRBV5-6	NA	CASNPMGLAENIQYF	TGTGCCAGCAACCCAATGGGACTTGCAGAAAACATTCAGTACTTC
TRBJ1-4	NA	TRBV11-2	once	CASSFEGCENEKLFF	TGTGCCAGCAGCTTTGAAGGGTGCGAAAATGAGAAACTGTTTTTT
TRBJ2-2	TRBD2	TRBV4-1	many	CASSQEGGRTGELFF	TGCGCCAGCAGCCAAGAAGGCGGGAGAACCGGGGAGCTGTTTTTT
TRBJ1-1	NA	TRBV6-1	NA	CASIAPRANTEPFF	TGTGCCAGCATCGCCCCGAGGGCGAACACTGAACCTTTCTTT
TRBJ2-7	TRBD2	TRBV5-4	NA	CASSSMLSGLAGSMYEQYF	TGTGCCAGCAGCTCCATGCTTTCCGGACTAGCGGGATCGATGTACGAGCAGTACTTC
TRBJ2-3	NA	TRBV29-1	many	CSVVFSGRSTDTQYF	TGCAGCGTTGTCTTTTCCGGCAGAAGCACAGATACGCAGTATTTT
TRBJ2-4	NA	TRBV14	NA	CAGSQHLAKNIQYF	TGTGCCGGCAGTCAACATCTAGCCAAAAACATTCAGTACTTC
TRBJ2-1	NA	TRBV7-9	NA	CGSSPVGVGEQFF	TGTGGCAGCAGCCCCGTAGGCGTAGGGGAGCAGTTCTTC
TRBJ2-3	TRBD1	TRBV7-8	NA	CVSSPPGTGIPDTQYF	TGTGTCAGCAGCCCACCCGGGACAGGGATTCCAGATACGCAGTATTTT
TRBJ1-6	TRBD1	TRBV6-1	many	CASSPTGEGSPLHF	TGTGCCAGCAGCCCAACAGGGGAAGGATCACCCCTCCACTTT
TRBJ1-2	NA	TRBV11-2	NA	CASSIGAGSGYTF	TGTGCCAGCAGCATAGGGGCCGGTTCTGGATACACCTTC
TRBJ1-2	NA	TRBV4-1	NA	CASSHDALSYGYTF	TGCGCCAGCAGTCATGATGCCTTGAGCTATGGCTACACCTTC
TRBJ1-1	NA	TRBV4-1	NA	CASIPRVRGTGAFF	TGCGCCAGCATCCCCAGGGTACGTGGCACTGGAGCTTTCTTT
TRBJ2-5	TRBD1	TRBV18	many	CASSPRTGAAQETQYF	TGTGCCAGCTCACCGCGGACAGGAGCAGCTCAAGAGACCCAGTACTTC